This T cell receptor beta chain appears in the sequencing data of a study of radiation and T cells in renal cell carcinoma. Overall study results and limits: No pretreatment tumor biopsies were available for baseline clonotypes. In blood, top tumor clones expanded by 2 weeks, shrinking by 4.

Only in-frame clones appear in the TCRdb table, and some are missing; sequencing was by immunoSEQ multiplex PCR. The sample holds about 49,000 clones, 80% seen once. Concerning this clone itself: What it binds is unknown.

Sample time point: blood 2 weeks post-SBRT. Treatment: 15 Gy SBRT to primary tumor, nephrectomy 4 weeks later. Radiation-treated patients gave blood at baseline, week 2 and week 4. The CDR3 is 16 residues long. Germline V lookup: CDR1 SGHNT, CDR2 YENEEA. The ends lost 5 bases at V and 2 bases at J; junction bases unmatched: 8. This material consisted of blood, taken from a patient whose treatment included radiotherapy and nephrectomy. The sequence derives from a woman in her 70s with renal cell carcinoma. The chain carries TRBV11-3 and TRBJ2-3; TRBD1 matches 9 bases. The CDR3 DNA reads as TGTGCCAGCAGCCGCCCACGGGACAGGGACACAGATACGCAGTATTTT. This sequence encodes CASSRPRDRDTDTQYF.